This TCR beta chain was retrieved from a study of blood T cell repertoires in COVID-19. V was shortened by 3 bases and J by 3 bases, with 15 bases between the two germline ends. This CDR3 region has 15 residues. Looked up from germline, CDR1 is SGHRS and CDR2 is YFSETQ. This clone was recorded once. In Seattle, patients joined the study during active infection and were tracked longitudinally. Here immunoSEQ multiplex PCR was the method, and the copy in TCRdb shows in-frame clones only, minus some. The table includes about 38,000 clones, 87% detected once. The receptor's source is a man aged 55 to 69 with COVID-19, enrolled during active disease. The material sequenced was peripheral blood. The chain couples TRBV5-1 to TRBJ1-1; possible D gene TRBD1, 5 bases. The CDR3 protein is CASSSTSSGDTEAFF. The CDR3 nucleotides read TGCGCCAGCAGCTCCACATCTTCGGGGGACACTGAAGCTTTCTTT.